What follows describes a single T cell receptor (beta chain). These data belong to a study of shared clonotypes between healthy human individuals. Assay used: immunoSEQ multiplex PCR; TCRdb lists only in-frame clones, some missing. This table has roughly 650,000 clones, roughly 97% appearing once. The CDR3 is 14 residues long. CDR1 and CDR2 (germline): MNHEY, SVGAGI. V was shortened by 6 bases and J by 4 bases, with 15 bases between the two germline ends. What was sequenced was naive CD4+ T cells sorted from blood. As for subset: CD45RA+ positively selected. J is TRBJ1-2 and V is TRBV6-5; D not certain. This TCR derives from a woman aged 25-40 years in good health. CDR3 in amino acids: CASRTDARPYGYTF. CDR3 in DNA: TGTGCCAGCAGGACTGACGCACGGCCCTATGGCTACACCTTC.